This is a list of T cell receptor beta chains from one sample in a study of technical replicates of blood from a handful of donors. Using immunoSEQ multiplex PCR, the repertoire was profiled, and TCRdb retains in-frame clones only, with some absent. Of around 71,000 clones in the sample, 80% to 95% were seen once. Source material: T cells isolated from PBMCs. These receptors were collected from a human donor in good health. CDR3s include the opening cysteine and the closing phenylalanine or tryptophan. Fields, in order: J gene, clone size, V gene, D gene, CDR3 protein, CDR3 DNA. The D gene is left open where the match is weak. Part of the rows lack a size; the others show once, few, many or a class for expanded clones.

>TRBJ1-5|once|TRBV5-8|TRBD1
CASSQNRGLGQPQHF
TGTGCCAGCAGCCAAAACAGGGGGCTGGGTCAGCCCCAGCATTTT
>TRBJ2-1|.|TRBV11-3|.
CASSLDGLNEQFF
TGTGCCAGCAGCTTAGATGGCCTCAATGAGCAGTTCTTC
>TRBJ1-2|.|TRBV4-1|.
CASSQPSTYGYTF
TGCGCCAGCAGCCAACCCTCCACTTATGGCTACACCTTC
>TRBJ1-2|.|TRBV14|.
CASSFSDRTYGYTF
TGTGCCAGCAGCTTTAGTGACAGGACCTATGGCTACACCTTC
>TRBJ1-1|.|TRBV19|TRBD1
CASNTGEDEAFF
TGTGCCAGTAATACAGGGGAGGATGAAGCTTTCTTT
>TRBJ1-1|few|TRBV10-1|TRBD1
CASSEDRVTEAFF
TGCGCCAGCAGTGAGGACAGGGTGACTGAAGCTTTCTTT
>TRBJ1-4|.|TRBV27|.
CASSSRVATNEKLFF
TGTGCCAGCAGCAGCCGGGTCGCAACTAATGAAAAACTGTTTTTT
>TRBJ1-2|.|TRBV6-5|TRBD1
CASSYWGQDYGYTF
TGTGCCAGCAGTTACTGGGGACAGGACTATGGCTACACCTTC
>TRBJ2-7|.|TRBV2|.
CASSPDRISYEQYF
TGTGCCAGCAGTCCCGACAGGATCTCCTACGAGCAGTACTTC
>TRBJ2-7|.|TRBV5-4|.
CASSLGLAGPYEQYF
TGTGCCAGCAGCTTGGGCTTGGCGGGGCCCTACGAGCAGTACTTC
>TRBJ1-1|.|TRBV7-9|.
CAAVQGGTEAFF
TGTGCCGCCGTGCAGGGAGGCACTGAAGCTTTCTTT
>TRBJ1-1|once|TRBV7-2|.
CASSLEIRVTEAFF
TGTGCCAGCAGCTTAGAAATACGGGTCACTGAAGCTTTCTTT
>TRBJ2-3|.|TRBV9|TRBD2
CASSVRREVTDTQYF
TGTGCCAGCAGCGTAAGGCGGGAGGTCACAGATACGCAGTATTTT
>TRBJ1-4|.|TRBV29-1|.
CSVLTATNEKLFF
TGCAGCGTCCTGACTGCAACTAATGAAAAACTGTTTTTT
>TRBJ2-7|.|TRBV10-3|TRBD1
CAISEVTGAYEQYF
TGTGCCATCAGTGAGGTGACAGGGGCCTACGAGCAGTACTTC
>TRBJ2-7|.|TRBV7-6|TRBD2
CASSSSGPSYEQYF
TGTGCCAGCAGCTCTAGCGGACCCTCCTACGAGCAGTACTTC
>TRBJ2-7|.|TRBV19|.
CASSSFRDSIEQYF
TGTGCCAGTAGTTCCTTCCGGGACTCCATAGAGCAGTACTTC
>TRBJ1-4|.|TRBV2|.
CASSSSPGYEKLFF
TGTGCCAGCAGTTCGTCCCCGGGGTATGAAAAACTGTTTTTT
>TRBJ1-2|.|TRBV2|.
CASSEVRDYGYTF
TGTGCCAGCAGTGAAGTACGGGACTATGGCTACACCTTC
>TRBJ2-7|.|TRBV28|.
CASTPLPSYEQYF
TGTGCCAGCACCCCCCTCCCCTCCTACGAGCAGTACTTC
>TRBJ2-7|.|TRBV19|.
CASSAPTASYEQYF
TGTGCCAGTAGTGCACCGACAGCCTCCTACGAGCAGTACTTC
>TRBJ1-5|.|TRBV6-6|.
CASSPGGQMSNQPQHF
TGTGCCAGCAGCCCGGGGGGCCAAATGAGCAATCAGCCCCAGCATTTT
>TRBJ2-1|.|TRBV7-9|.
CASSPTGGGAYNEQFF
TGTGCCAGCAGCCCCACTGGGGGGGGCGCCTACAATGAGCAGTTCTTC
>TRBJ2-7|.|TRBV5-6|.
CASSFIQGFYEQYF
TGTGCCAGCAGCTTCATCCAGGGCTTCTACGAGCAGTACTTC